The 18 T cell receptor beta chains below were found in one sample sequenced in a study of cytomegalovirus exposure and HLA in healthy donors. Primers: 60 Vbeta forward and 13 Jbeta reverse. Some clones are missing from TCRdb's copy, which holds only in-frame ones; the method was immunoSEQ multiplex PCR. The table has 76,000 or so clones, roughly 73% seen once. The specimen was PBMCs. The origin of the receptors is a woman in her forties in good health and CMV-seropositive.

The CDR3 nucleotides read TGTGCCAGCAGCCCCCCGGTGGGACAGGGAGGCTACGAGCAGTACTTC. Translating gives CASSPPVGQGGYEQYF. V usage is TRBV5-6 and J usage is TRBJ2-7, with TRBD1 identical over 9 bases. CDR3 length: 16 amino acids. Trimming removed 4 bases from V and 3 bases from J; junction bases left unmatched: 11. Per the germline V gene, CDR1 is SGHDT and CDR2 is YYEEEE.

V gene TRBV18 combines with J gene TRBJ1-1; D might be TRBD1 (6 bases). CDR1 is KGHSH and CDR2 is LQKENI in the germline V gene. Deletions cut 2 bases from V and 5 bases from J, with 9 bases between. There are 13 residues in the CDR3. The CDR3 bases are TGTGCCAGCTCACCAATAGGGGGTACTGAAGCTTTCTTT. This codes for CASSPIGGTEAFF.

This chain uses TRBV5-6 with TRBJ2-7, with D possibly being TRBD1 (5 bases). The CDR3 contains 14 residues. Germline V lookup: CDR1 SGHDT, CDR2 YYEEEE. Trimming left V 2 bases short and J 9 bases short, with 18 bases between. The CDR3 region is CASSFSQAFIGQYF. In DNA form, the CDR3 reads TGTGCCAGCAGCTTTTCACAGGCCTTCATCGGGCAGTACTTC.

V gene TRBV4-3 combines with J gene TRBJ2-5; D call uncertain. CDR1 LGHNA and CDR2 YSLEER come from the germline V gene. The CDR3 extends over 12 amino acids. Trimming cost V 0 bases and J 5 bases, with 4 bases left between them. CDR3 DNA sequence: TGCGCCAGCAGCCAAGATCGGGAGACCCAGTACTTC. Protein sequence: CASSQDRETQYF.

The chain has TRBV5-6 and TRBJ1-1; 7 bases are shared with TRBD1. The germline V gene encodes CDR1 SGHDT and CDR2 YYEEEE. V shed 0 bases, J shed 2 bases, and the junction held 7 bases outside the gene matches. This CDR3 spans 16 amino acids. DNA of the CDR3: TGTGCCAGCAGCTTGGTAAGGGGGCTCCCTAACACTGAAGCTTTCTTT. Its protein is CASSLVRGLPNTEAFF. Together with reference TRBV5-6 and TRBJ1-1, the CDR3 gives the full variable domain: DAGVTQSPTHLIKTRGQQVTLRCSPKSGHDTVSWYQQALGQGPQFIFQYYEEEERQRGNFPDRFSGHQFPNYSSELNVNALLLGDSALYLCASSLVRGLPNTEAFFGQGTRLTVV.

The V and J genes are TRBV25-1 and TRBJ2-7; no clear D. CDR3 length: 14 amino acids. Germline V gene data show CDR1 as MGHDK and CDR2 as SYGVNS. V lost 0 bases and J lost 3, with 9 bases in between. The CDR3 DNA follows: TGTGCCAGCAGTGAATATGCAGGAAACTACGAGCAGTACTTC. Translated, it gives CASSEYAGNYEQYF.

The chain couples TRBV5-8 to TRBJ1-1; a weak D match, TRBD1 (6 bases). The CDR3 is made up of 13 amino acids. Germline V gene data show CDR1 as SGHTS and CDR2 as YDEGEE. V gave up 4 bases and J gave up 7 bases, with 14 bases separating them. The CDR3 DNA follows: TGTGCCAGCAGCCATCGGACAGTGAGTGAAGCTTTCTTT. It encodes CASSHRTVSEAFF.

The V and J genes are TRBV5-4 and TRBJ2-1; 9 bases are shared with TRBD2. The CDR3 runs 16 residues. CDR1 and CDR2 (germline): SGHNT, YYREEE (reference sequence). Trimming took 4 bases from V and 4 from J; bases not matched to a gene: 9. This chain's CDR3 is CASSRAGGGLYNEQFF. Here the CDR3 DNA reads TGTGCCAGCAGCCGTGCGGGGGGGGGCCTATACAATGAGCAGTTCTTC. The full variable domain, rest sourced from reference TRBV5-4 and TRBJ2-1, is ETGVTQSPTHLIKTRGQQVTLRCSSQSGHNTVSWYQQALGQGPQFIFQYYREEENGRGNFPPRFSGLQFPNYSSELNVNALELDDSALYLCASSRAGGGLYNEQFFGPGTRLTVL.

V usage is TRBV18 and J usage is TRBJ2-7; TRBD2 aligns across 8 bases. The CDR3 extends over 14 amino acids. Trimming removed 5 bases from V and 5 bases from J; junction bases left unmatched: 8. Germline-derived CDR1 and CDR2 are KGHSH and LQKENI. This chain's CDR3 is CASSEPGLGDEQYF. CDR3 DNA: TGTGCCAGCTCAGAGCCGGGACTAGGGGACGAGCAGTACTTC. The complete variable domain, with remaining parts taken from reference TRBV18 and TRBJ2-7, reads NAGVMQNPRHLVRRRGQEARLRCSPMKGHSHVYWYRQLPEEGLKFMVYLQKENIIDESGMPKERFSAEFPKEGPSILRIQQVVRGDSAAYFCASSEPGLGDEQYFGPGTRLTVT.

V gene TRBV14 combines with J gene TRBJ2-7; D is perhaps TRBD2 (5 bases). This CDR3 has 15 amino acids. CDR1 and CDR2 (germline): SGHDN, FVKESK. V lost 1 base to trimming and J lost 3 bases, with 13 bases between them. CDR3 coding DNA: TGTGCCAGCAGCCAAGCGAGGGTCACGGGCTACGAGCAGTACTTC. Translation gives CASSQARVTGYEQYF.

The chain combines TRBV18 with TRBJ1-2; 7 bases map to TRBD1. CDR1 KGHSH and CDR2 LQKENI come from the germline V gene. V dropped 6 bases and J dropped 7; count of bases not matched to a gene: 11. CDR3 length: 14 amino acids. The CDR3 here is CASSSTGPSRGYTF. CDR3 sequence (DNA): TGTGCCAGCTCGTCGACAGGGCCGTCGCGTGGCTACACCTTC.

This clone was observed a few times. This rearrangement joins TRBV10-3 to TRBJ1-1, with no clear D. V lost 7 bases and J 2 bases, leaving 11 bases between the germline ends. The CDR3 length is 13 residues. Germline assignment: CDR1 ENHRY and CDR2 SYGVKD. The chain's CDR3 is CAINPQENTEAFF. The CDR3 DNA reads TGTGCCATCAACCCCCAGGAAAACACTGAAGCTTTCTTT.

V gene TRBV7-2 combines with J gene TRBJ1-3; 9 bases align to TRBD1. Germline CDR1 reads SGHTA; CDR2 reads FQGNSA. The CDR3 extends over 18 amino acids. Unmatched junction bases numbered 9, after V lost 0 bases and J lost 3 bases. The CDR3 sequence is CASSLAPTTGGIGNTIYF. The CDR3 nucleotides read TGTGCCAGCAGCTTAGCCCCCACCACAGGGGGCATTGGAAACACCATATATTTT.

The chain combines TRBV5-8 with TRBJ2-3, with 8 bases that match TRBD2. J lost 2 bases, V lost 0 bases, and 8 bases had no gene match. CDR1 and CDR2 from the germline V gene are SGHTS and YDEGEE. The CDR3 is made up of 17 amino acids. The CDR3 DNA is TGTGCCAGCAGCTTGGGTGCCAGCGGGGGTTCCACAGATACGCAGTATTTT. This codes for CASSLGASGGSTDTQYF.

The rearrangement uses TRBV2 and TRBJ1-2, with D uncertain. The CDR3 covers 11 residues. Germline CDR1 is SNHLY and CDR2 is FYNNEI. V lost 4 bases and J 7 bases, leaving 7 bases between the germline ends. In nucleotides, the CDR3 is TGTGCCAGCAGTGTGGGCTCTGGCTACACCTTC. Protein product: CASSVGSGYTF.

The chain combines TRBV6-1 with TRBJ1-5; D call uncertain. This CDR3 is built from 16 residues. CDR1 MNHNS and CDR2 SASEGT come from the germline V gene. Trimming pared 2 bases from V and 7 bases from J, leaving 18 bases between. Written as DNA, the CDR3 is TGTGCCAGCAGTGAAATGCCGGCGGACTCGTGGCAGCCCCAGCATTTT. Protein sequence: CASSEMPADSWQPQHF.

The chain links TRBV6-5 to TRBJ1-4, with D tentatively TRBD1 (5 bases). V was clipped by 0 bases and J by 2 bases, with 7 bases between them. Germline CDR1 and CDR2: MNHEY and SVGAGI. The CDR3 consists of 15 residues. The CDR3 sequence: CASSYSRGTNEKLFF. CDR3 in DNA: TGTGCCAGCAGTTACTCAAGGGGTACTAATGAAAAACTGTTTTTT.

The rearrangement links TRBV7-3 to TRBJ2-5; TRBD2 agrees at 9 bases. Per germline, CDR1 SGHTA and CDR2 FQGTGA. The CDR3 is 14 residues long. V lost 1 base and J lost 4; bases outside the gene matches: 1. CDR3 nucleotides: TGTGCCAGCAGCTTAAGTAGCGGGGGAGAGACCCAGTACTTC. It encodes CASSLSSGGETQYF.